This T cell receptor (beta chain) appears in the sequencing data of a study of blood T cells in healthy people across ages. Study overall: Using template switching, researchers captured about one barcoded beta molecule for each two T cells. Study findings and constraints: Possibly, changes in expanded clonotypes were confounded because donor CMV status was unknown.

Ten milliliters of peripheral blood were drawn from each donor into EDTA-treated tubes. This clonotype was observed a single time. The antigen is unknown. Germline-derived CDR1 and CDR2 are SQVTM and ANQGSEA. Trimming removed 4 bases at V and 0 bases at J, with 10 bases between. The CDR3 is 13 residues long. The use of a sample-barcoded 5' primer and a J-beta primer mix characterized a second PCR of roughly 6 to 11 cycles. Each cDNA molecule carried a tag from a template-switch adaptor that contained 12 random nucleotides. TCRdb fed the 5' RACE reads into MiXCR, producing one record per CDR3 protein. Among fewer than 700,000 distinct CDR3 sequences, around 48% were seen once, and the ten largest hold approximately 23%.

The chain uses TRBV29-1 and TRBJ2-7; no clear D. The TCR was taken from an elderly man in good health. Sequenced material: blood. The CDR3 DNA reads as TGCAGCGTTGCCCGACGGAGCTCCTACGAGCAGTACTTC. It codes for CSVARRSSYEQYF.